This T cell receptor beta chain was sequenced in a study of identical twins. CDR1 and CDR2 from the germline V gene are WSHSY and SAAADI. This CDR3 region has 18 residues. After removal of 2 bases from V and 4 bases from J, the junction contained 12 bases not matched to a gene. Each CDR3 protein gets one entry after TCRdb re-called the 5' RACE reads with MiXCR. The table shows about 810,000 distinct CDR3 sequences, with 9% to 15% occurring only once. The same data also contributed to another study, on yellow fever vaccine responses in identical twins.

The TCR was taken from a woman under 30 in good health. The rearrangement links TRBV10-2 to TRBJ2-5, with TRBD2 matching over 11 bases. The sample was PBMCs. CDR3: CASSEAEWASGRLETQYF. In DNA form, the CDR3 reads TGCGCCAGCAGTGAGGCGGAGTGGGCTAGCGGGAGGTTAGAGACCCAGTACTTC.